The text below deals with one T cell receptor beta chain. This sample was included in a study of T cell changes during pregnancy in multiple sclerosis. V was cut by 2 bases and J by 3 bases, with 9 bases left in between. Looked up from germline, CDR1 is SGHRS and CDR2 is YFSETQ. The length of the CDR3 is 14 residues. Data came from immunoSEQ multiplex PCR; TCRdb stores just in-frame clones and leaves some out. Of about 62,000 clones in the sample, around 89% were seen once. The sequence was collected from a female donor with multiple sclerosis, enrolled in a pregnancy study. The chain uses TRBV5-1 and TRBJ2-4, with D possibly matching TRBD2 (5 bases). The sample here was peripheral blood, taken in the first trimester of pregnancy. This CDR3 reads CASSLTGDKNIQYF. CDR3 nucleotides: TGCGCCAGCAGCTTAACCGGGGACAAAAACATTCAGTACTTC.